The present T cell receptor (beta chain) was sequenced within a study of a mutant IDH1 vaccine in newly diagnosed glioma. CDR1 is SNHLY and CDR2 is FYNNEI in the germline V gene. The CDR3 contains 12 residues. Trimming shortened V by 9 bases and J by 7 bases, and 15 bases separated the two germline ends. Only in-frame clones appear in the TCRdb table, and some are missing; sequencing was by immunoSEQ multiplex PCR. The sample contains 85,000 to 100,000 clones, approximately 83% of which appear only once. Noted time point: baseline, week 1 (first vaccination visit). Sample treatment: pre-vaccination baseline after standard-of-care therapy. Each astrocytoma in the donors was new, WHO grade 3 or 4, IDH1-mutant and ATRX-lost.

This specimen consisted of PBMCs, obtained from a glioma patient treated with radiotherapy, temozolomide or both. The receptor comes from a woman between 50 and 59 years old with glioma. The chain uses TRBV2 and TRBJ1-2; a weak D match, TRBD1 (6 bases). CDR3 loop: CARLGGAGGYTF. The CDR3 nucleotides are TGTGCCAGGCTTGGGGGGGCTGGTGGCTACACCTTC.